The 2 T cell receptor beta chains below come from one sample, sequenced in a study of human T cells and chemical hapten exposure. Noted time point: patch test 2, 6 weeks after DPC sensitization. This sample's treatment: therapeutic diphenylcyclopropenone sensitization with weekly scalp DPC. TCRdb redid the calling of the RACE reads with MiXCR, one entry per CDR3 protein. This table has about 140,000 distinct CDR3 sequences, 10% to 15% appearing once. The specimen comprised whole blood, sampled in connection with sensitization to the hapten diphenylcyclopropenone (DPC). Every receptor here comes from a woman aged 50 to 65 with alopecia areata. Some clones in this sample may be carry-over from other donors' samples.

This clonotype came up a few times. The chain has TRBV5-1 and TRBJ1-2; D call uncertain. Germline values: CDR1 SGHRS, CDR2 YFSETQ. V gave up 2 bases and J gave up 1 base, with 9 bases separating them. The CDR3 totals 14 residues. The CDR3 reads CASSLEGYNYGYTF. In DNA, the CDR3 is TGCGCCAGCAGCTTAGAGGGTTATAACTATGGCTACACCTTC.

This clonotype was seen many times. The chain is built from TRBV29-1 and TRBJ1-2, with D perhaps TRBD1 (5 bases). The CDR3 runs to 13 residues. Germline V gene lookup returns CDR1 SQVTM and CDR2 ANQGSEA. Deletions cut 5 bases from V and 0 bases from J, with 10 bases between. The CDR3 DNA reads as TGCAGCGTTCGAGGGGATTCTAACTATGGCTACACCTTC. It translates to CSVRGDSNYGYTF. Using reference TRBV29-1 and TRBJ1-2 for the parts outside the CDR3, the full variable domain is SAVISQKPSRDICQRGTSLTIQCQVDSQVTMMFWYRQQPGQSLTLIATANQGSEATYESGFVIDKFPISRPNLTFSTLTVSNMSPEDSSIYLCSVRGDSNYGYTFGSGTRLTVV.